This T cell receptor (beta chain) came from a study of cytomegalovirus exposure and HLA in healthy donors. Study details: Unique TCRs numbering some 93 million, obtained from HLA-typed donors, made up an early data release. Regarding the study as a whole: The study labeled approximately 150 TCR beta chains cytomegalovirus-associated. About 87% or about 30% of the time was how often most TCR beta V segments were productive, according to an earlier analysis. In a later analysis, HLA-associated beta chains showed higher expansion and lower generation probabilities than comparable chains.

Amplification used 60 Vbeta primers and 13 Jbeta primers. TCRdb keeps only in-frame clones here, not all; method: immunoSEQ multiplex PCR. The table has roughly 120,000 clones, approximately 74% seen once. Per germline, CDR1 SGHTA and CDR2 FQGNSA. This CDR3 region has 18 residues. V was pared by 4 bases and J by 0 bases, with 20 bases between. Comment on this clone: Antigen specificity is unknown.

V gene TRBV7-2 combines with J gene TRBJ2-3, with D maybe TRBD1 (5 bases). The sequence derives from a woman in her forties or fifties in good health and CMV-seropositive. The sequenced sample was PBMCs. Here the CDR3 reads CASSSGHNLGMSTDTQYF. The CDR3 region has the DNA TGTGCCAGCAGCTCCGGACATAACTTGGGGATGAGCACAGATACGCAGTATTTT.